The 13 T cell receptor beta chains in this list originate from one sample, sequenced in a study of T cell responses to AZD1222 COVID-19 vaccine. The assay was immunoSEQ multiplex PCR, and TCRdb's table has in-frame clones only and misses some. The table shows about 260,000 clones, with approximately 95% occurring only once. The sample here was peripheral blood, taken on day 0 of AZD1222 vaccination. The receptors originated from an adult in good health.

V is TRBV5-1 and J is TRBJ2-7, with D perhaps matching TRBD2 (5 bases). From germline, CDR1 is SGHRS and CDR2 YFSETQ. With 0 bases removed from V and 0 bases from J, the gap between germline ends came to 16 bases. CDR3 length: 17 residues. CDR3 sequence: CASSLGPEMGSSYEQYF. DNA of the CDR3: TGCGCCAGCAGCTTGGGACCCGAGATGGGGAGCTCCTACGAGCAGTACTTC.

V is TRBV4-1 and J is TRBJ2-1; 8 bases align to TRBD2. V trimming: 1 base; J trimming: 5 bases; junction bases outside the gene matches: 7. The CDR3 is 16 amino acids. The germline CDR1 and CDR2 sequences are MGHRA and YSYEKL. The CDR3 DNA reads TGCGCCAGCAGCCAAGTAGCGGGGACTCCTAACAATGAGCAGTTCTTC. Amino acid sequence: CASSQVAGTPNNEQFF.

The rearrangement uses TRBV7-9 and TRBJ1-6, with a possible D match to TRBD1 (5 bases). The germline CDR1 and CDR2 sequences are SEHNR and FQNEAQ (reference sequence). V gave up 7 bases and J gave up 3 bases, with 13 bases separating them. CDR3 length: 15 amino acids. This CDR3 is CASTGTADYNSPLHF. In nucleotides, the CDR3 is TGTGCCAGCACGGGGACGGCTGACTATAATTCACCCCTCCACTTT.

This rearrangement joins TRBV19 to TRBJ2-7; 11 nucleotides agree with TRBD1. Germline lookup yields CDR1 LNHDA and CDR2 SQIVND (reference sequence). With 5 bases clipped from V and 3 bases from J, the junction kept 6 bases outside the gene matches. The CDR3 runs to 15 residues. As DNA, the CDR3 is TGTGCCAGTAGTCGTAAGGACAGGGGGCTCTACGAGCAGTACTTC. This codes for CASSRKDRGLYEQYF. Full variable domain (rest looked up from reference TRBV19 and TRBJ2-7): DGGITQSPKYLFRKEGQNVTLSCEQNLNHDAMYWYRQDPGQGLRLIYYSQIVNDFQKGDIAEGYSVSREKKESFPLTVTSAQKNPTAFYLCASSRKDRGLYEQYFGPGTRLTVT.

The chain uses TRBV28 and TRBJ2-5; TRBD2 might be the D (7 bases). Trimming stripped 3 bases from V and 3 bases from J, with 14 bases between. Germline V lookup: CDR1 MDHEN, CDR2 SYDVKM. The CDR3 contains 15 residues. As DNA, the CDR3 is TGTGCCAGCAGTTTTCGGGGGGCTGGGGAAGAGACCCAGTACTTC. It specifies CASSFRGAGEETQYF.

This chain joins TRBV11-1 and TRBJ2-6; D unclear. The CDR3 is made up of 16 amino acids. The V and J ends lost 3 bases and 0 bases respectively, with 9 bases between them. Germline lookup yields CDR1 SGHAT and CDR2 FQDESV (reference sequence). The CDR3, as DNA: TGTGCCAGCAGCTTCGCAGGATTCTCTGGGGCCAACGTCCTGACTTTC. Translation: CASSFAGFSGANVLTF.

This chain links TRBV4-1 with TRBJ1-3; D remains ambiguous. CDR3 length: 17 residues. The germline gives CDR1 MGHRA, CDR2 YSYEKL. Trimming removed 1 base at V and 0 bases at J, with 13 bases between. This chain's CDR3 is CASSQGLVASSGNTIYF. In DNA form, the CDR3 reads TGCGCCAGCAGCCAAGGCCTCGTGGCAAGCTCTGGAAACACCATATATTTT.

The CDR3 loop is CASSLGRNGELFF. CDR3 coding DNA: TGTGCCAGCAGCTTAGGCAGGAACGGGGAGCTGTTTTTT. The chain has TRBV7-8 and TRBJ2-2, with D unresolved. Trimming removed 1 base at V and 7 bases at J, with 7 bases between. The CDR3 contains 13 residues. Germline assignment: CDR1 SGHVS and CDR2 FQNEAQ.

This chain connects TRBV2 to TRBJ2-7; the match to TRBD2 covers 8 bases. CDR1 is SNHLY, CDR2 FYNNEI, per germline. The CDR3 consists of 14 residues. The V segment lost 8 bases and the J segment 4 bases; nucleotides outside the gene matches: 10. The CDR3 DNA is TGTGCCAGCTCTTCGGGGGGGGCAAAATACGAGCAGTACTTC. As protein: CASSSGGAKYEQYF.

V usage is TRBV20-1 and J usage is TRBJ2-7, with D unresolved. Per germline, CDR1 DFQATT and CDR2 SNEGSKA (reference sequence). Trimming left V 6 bases short and J 6 bases short, with 12 bases between. This CDR3 comprises 11 residues. CDR3 in DNA: TGCAGTGCCCCGACACCTCTCGAGCAGTACTTC. Translating it yields CSAPTPLEQYF.

The chain is built from TRBV28 and TRBJ1-2; 7 positions agree with TRBD1. This CDR3 is 14 amino acids long. The J segment lost 4 bases and the V segment lost 6 bases, leaving 8 bases of the junction unmatched. Germline V gene sequence: CDR1 MDHEN, CDR2 SYDVKM. CDR3 protein: CASSEGQALYGYTF. The CDR3 DNA reads as TGTGCCAGCAGCGAAGGACAGGCGCTCTATGGCTACACCTTC.

The V and J genes are TRBV5-1 and TRBJ2-7; no clear D gene. Germline V gives CDR1 SGHRS, CDR2 YFSETQ. V was clipped by 4 bases and J by 6 bases, with 11 bases between them. The CDR3 runs to 12 residues. The CDR3 DNA reads TGCGCCAGCAGCGTGGCCGTTGGCGAGCAGTACTTC. Amino acids: CASSVAVGEQYF.

This clone was detected once. The rearrangement joins TRBV20-1 to TRBJ2-1; 7 nucleotides align to TRBD1. The length of the CDR3 is 11 residues. Germline V gene data show CDR1 as DFQATT and CDR2 as SNEGSKA (reference sequence). The CDR3 DNA reads TGCAGCCCTAGACAGGGAAATGAGCAGTTCTTC. Translated, it gives CSPRQGNEQFF.